The rows below give T cell receptor beta chains drawn from one sample of a study of blood T cell repertoires in COVID-19. This table comes from immunoSEQ multiplex PCR, and its TCRdb copy is limited to in-frame clones, with some not included. The table includes 35,000 to 50,000 clones, about nine tenths detected once. Sequencing was performed on peripheral blood. All receptors derive from a human donor in a cohort sampled during active COVID-19. The CDR3 runs from the conserved cysteine through the conserved F or W. The order of the fields is D gene, V gene, J gene, clone size, CDR3 protein, CDR3 DNA. A D gene is named only where the DNA matches it firmly. Clone size, where shown, is once, few, many, or a class for clones that have expanded.

>TRBD1|TRBV4-1|TRBJ2-3|.
CASSFRGRVTDTQYF
TGCGCCAGCAGCTTTAGGGGGCGCGTGACAGATACGCAGTATTTT
>TRBD1|TRBV7-9|TRBJ2-2|.
CASSLIQGTGELFF
TGTGCCAGCAGCCTGATACAGGGGACCGGGGAGCTGTTTTTT
>.|TRBV4-3|TRBJ2-7|medium-sized
CASSPQHTGSYEQYF
TGCGCCAGCAGCCCGCAGCACACGGGATCCTACGAGCAGTACTTC
>.|TRBV7-3|TRBJ2-1|.
CASSLFISGYNEQFF
TGTGCCAGCAGCTTATTTATTAGCGGATACAATGAGCAGTTCTTC
>TRBD1|TRBV2|TRBJ2-7|.
CASYRGQYEQYF
TGTGCCAGCTACAGGGGGCAGTACGAGCAGTACTTC
>.|TRBV6-1|TRBJ2-7|.
CASSERDIGEQYF
TGTGCCAGCAGTGAAAGGGACATCGGCGAGCAGTACTTC
>.|TRBV6-5|TRBJ2-2|.
CASSYSTSRLIRELFF
TGTGCCAGCAGTTACTCGACTTCACGTCTTATCCGGGAGCTGTTTTTT
>TRBD2|TRBV5-4|TRBJ2-1|.
CASSLPSGSSSYNEQFF
TGTGCCAGCAGCTTGCCTAGCGGGAGTAGCTCCTACAATGAGCAGTTCTTC
>.|TRBV14|TRBJ2-7|.
CASSQVTGSYEQYF
TGTGCCAGCAGCCAAGTTACGGGTTCCTACGAGCAGTACTTC
>TRBD1|TRBV2|TRBJ1-1|.
CASSDRGRPLRTEAFF
TGTGCCAGCAGTGACAGGGGGCGGCCCCTCCGAACTGAAGCTTTCTTT
>TRBD2|TRBV6-5|TRBJ2-1|.
CASTPLAGGSDEQFF
TGTGCCAGCACCCCACTAGCGGGAGGTAGCGATGAGCAGTTCTTC
>.|TRBV12-3/TRBV12-4|TRBJ1-2|once
CASSQTRNYGYTF
TGTGCCAGCAGTCAGACACGGAACTATGGCTACACCTTC
>.|TRBV29-1|TRBJ1-2|.
CSVVGPASTGRYGYTF
TGCAGCGTTGTAGGTCCTGCGTCCACAGGACGGTATGGCTACACCTTC
>.|TRBV5-6|TRBJ2-7|once
CASSLVGGVSSYEQYF
TGTGCCAGCAGCTTGGTTGGCGGGGTAAGCTCCTACGAGCAGTACTTC
>.|TRBV6-2/TRBV6-3|TRBJ2-7|.
CASSYRRGMYEQYF
TGTGCCAGCAGTTACCGTAGAGGGATGTACGAGCAGTACTTC
>TRBD1|TRBV29-1|TRBJ1-2|once
CSVALGQGMDTF
TGCAGCGTCGCTTTAGGACAGGGAATGGACACCTTC
>.|TRBV28|TRBJ1-4|once
CASSPQDKATNEKLFF
TGTGCCAGCAGTCCCCAGGACAAAGCAACTAATGAAAAACTGTTTTTT
>.|TRBV10-2|TRBJ1-6|.
CASSEGSGNSPLHF
TGCGCCAGCAGTGAGGGGTCAGGGAATTCACCCCTCCACTTT
>TRBD2|TRBV7-2|TRBJ2-1|.
CASSPSGTSSNEQFF
TGTGCCAGCAGCCCTTCCGGGACTAGTAGTAATGAGCAGTTCTTC
>TRBD1|TRBV6-5|TRBJ2-2|once
CASSYSGGTGAGELFF
TGTGCCAGCAGTTACTCTGGGGGGACAGGGGCCGGGGAGCTGTTTTTT
>TRBD2|TRBV7-8|TRBJ2-7|.
CASSSAASGIYEQYF
TGTGCCAGCAGCTCAGCAGCTAGCGGGATATACGAGCAGTACTTC
>TRBD1|TRBV9|TRBJ2-3|.
CASSATGAPGTDTQYF
TGTGCCAGCAGCGCGACAGGGGCTCCGGGCACAGATACGCAGTATTTT
>TRBD2|TRBV15|TRBJ2-1|.
CATSREGLAGGLSNGYNEQFF
TGTGCCACCAGCAGAGAGGGACTAGCGGGGGGACTCTCTAACGGATACAATGAGCAGTTCTTC
>.|TRBV10-3|TRBJ2-2|.
CAIKQGVNTGELFF
TGTGCCATCAAACAGGGTGTAAACACCGGGGAGCTGTTTTTT
>.|TRBV27|TRBJ1-6|once
CASSLYNIGVNSPLHF
TGTGCCAGCAGTTTATACAACATAGGGGTTAATTCACCCCTCCACTTT
>TRBD1|TRBV2|TRBJ2-7|.
CASSGTGERDEQYF
TGTGCCAGCAGTGGGACAGGGGAGCGAGACGAGCAGTACTTC
>.|TRBV9|TRBJ1-6|.
CASSDLVRNSPLHF
TGTGCCAGCAGCGACTTAGTGAGGAATTCACCCCTCCACTTT
>TRBD1|TRBV11-2|TRBJ1-1|.
CASRKPGQGTEAFF
TGTGCCAGCAGGAAACCGGGACAGGGAACTGAAGCTTTCTTT
>.|TRBV5-6|TRBJ2-2|.
CASSQSGKRPTGELFF
TGTGCCAGCAGCCAGTCCGGCAAGCGGCCCACCGGGGAGCTGTTTTTT